A selection of T cell receptor beta chains follows, all from one sample in a study of cytomegalovirus exposure and HLA in healthy donors. Sequencing was performed with immunoSEQ multiplex PCR; in TCRdb, only in-frame clones are kept and a portion is missing. Of 180,000 or so clones listed, approximately 80% were seen once; the top ten hold roughly 0.82%. The specimen sequenced was PBMCs. Receptor source: a female donor in good health and CMV-seronegative. The CDR3 runs from the conserved cysteine through the conserved F or W. A D gene is named only where the DNA matches it firmly. A clone size is listed for some rows: how often the clone was seen (once, few, many), or a class if it is expanded.

d_call	clone_size	j_call	v_call	cdr3_aa	cdr3_nt
TRBD2	.	TRBJ2-1	TRBV5-1	CASSWGTGGYNEQFF	TGCGCCAGCAGCTGGGGTACGGGGGGCTACAATGAGCAGTTCTTC
.	.	TRBJ1-3	TRBV7-9	CASRAESSGNTIYF	TGTGCCAGCAGGGCGGAGAGCTCTGGAAACACCATATATTTT
.	.	TRBJ1-6	TRBV14	CASRDTGFGSPLHF	TGTGCCAGCAGGGACACAGGGTTCGGTTCACCCCTCCACTTT
.	.	TRBJ1-1	TRBV21-1	CASSQGTANTEAFF	TGTGCCAGCAGCCAAGGGACAGCGAACACTGAAGCTTTCTTT
TRBD1	.	TRBJ1-1	TRBV7-9	CASSSWTGNTEAFF	TGTGCCAGCAGCTCCTGGACAGGGAACACTGAAGCTTTCTTT
TRBD1	.	TRBJ2-1	TRBV7-9	CASSWGGTGTNEQFF	TGTGCCAGCAGCTGGGGGGGGACAGGGACCAATGAGCAGTTCTTC
TRBD2	.	TRBJ2-7	TRBV7-2	CASSLGALAGGSRLYF	TGTGCCAGCAGCTTAGGGGCCCTAGCGGGGGGGAGTCGACTGTACTTC
TRBD1	.	TRBJ1-2	TRBV13	CASSHRGRNGYTF	TGTGCCAGCAGCCACAGGGGGCGGAATGGCTACACCTTC
.	.	TRBJ1-3	TRBV9	CASSAVGTLSGNTIYF	TGTGCCAGCAGCGCGGTAGGGACACTCTCTGGAAACACCATATATTTT
.	.	TRBJ2-7	TRBV5-4	CASSDGGSQVREQYF	TGTGCCAGCAGCGATGGAGGGAGTCAGGTTCGCGAGCAGTACTTC
.	once	TRBJ2-4	TRBV6-1	CASSDVVGRNIQYF	TGTGCCAGCAGTGACGTGGTCGGTCGGAACATTCAGTACTTC
.	few	TRBJ2-1	TRBV7-8	CASSFASLQFF	TGTGCCAGCAGCTTCGCGAGTCTACAGTTCTTC
.	.	TRBJ2-6	TRBV6-6	CASSYILRSGANVLTF	TGTGCCAGCAGTTACATATTGAGGTCTGGGGCCAACGTCCTGACTTTC
.	.	TRBJ2-5	TRBV4-2	CASSQDRGLARGRSETQYF	TGTGCCAGCAGCCAAGATAGGGGCCTAGCGAGGGGTCGATCCGAGACCCAGTACTTC
TRBD1	.	TRBJ1-1	TRBV7-9	CASSLRGQTEAFF	TGTGCCAGCAGCTTAAGGGGGCAGACTGAAGCTTTCTTT
TRBD1	.	TRBJ2-7	TRBV23-1	CASSHTGQGHEQYF	TGCGCCAGCAGCCACACAGGACAGGGCCACGAGCAGTACTTC
.	.	TRBJ1-4	TRBV9	CASSPRERTVEDEKLFF	TGTGCCAGCAGCCCCCGAGAGAGGACAGTGGAGGATGAAAAACTGTTTTTT
.	.	TRBJ2-3	TRBV19	CATSRWTSQYF	TGTGCCACCTCACGATGGACTTCTCAGTATTTT
.	once	TRBJ2-1	TRBV7-3	CASSLSLPGAAYNEQFF	TGTGCCAGCAGCTTATCCCTTCCAGGGGCGGCCTACAATGAGCAGTTCTTC
.	.	TRBJ2-6	TRBV7-3	CASSAQRVTGANGLTF	TGTGCCAGCAGCGCCCAAAGGGTCACTGGGGCCAACGGCCTGACTTTC
.	.	TRBJ2-7	TRBV29-1	CSVVMSRGQAGLRYEQYF	TGCAGCGTTGTCATGAGCAGGGGGCAAGCGGGATTAAGGTACGAGCAGTACTTC
TRBD1	.	TRBJ1-2	TRBV7-2	CASSPGQGWGYTF	TGTGCCAGCAGCCCGGGACAGGGATGGGGCTACACCTTC
.	.	TRBJ1-4	TRBV28	CASSYVGRSTNEKLFF	TGTGCCAGCAGTTACGTGGGGCGCTCAACTAATGAAAAACTGTTTTTT
TRBD1	once	TRBJ2-1	TRBV10-2	CASSKPGQGINEQFF	TGCGCCAGCAGTAAACCGGGACAGGGGATTAATGAGCAGTTCTTC
.	.	TRBJ2-6	TRBV27	CASSSLVRSGANGLTF	TGTGCCAGCAGTTCCCTCGTTAGGTCTGGGGCCAACGGCCTGACTTTC
TRBD2	once	TRBJ2-1	TRBV6-5	CASSYPGLAGSVEQFF	TGTGCCAGCAGTTACCCGGGACTAGCGGGATCCGTTGAGCAGTTCTTC
TRBD2	.	TRBJ2-3	TRBV7-9	CASRLLADFTYTDTQYF	TGTGCCAGCAGGTTACTAGCGGACTTCACCTACACAGATACGCAGTATTTT
TRBD2	.	TRBJ2-7	TRBV2	CASSLSGPPYEQYF	TGTGCCAGCAGTCTTAGCGGGCCCCCCTACGAGCAGTACTTC
.	.	TRBJ2-2	TRBV11-2	CASSFVRSSTGELFF	TGTGCCAGCAGCTTCGTGCGGTCCAGCACCGGGGAGCTGTTTTTT